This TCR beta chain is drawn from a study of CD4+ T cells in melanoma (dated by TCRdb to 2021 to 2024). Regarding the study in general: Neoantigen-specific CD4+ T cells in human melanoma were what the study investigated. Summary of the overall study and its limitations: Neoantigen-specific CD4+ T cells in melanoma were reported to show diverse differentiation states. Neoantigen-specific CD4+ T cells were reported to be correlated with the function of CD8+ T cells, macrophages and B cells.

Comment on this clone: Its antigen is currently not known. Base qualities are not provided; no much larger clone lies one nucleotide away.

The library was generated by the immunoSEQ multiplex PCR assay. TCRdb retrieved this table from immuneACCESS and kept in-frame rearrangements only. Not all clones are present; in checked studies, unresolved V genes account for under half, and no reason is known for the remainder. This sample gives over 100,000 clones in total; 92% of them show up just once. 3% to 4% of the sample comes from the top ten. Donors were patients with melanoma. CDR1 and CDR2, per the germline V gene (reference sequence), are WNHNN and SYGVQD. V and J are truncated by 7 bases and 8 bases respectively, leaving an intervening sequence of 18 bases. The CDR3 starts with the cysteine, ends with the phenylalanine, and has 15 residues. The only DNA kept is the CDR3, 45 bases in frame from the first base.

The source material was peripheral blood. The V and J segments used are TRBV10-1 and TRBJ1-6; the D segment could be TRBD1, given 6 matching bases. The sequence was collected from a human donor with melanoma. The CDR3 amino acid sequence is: CASKKTGELDSPLHF. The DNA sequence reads TGCGCCAGCAAAAAGACAGGAGAGCTCGATTCACCCCTCCACTTT.